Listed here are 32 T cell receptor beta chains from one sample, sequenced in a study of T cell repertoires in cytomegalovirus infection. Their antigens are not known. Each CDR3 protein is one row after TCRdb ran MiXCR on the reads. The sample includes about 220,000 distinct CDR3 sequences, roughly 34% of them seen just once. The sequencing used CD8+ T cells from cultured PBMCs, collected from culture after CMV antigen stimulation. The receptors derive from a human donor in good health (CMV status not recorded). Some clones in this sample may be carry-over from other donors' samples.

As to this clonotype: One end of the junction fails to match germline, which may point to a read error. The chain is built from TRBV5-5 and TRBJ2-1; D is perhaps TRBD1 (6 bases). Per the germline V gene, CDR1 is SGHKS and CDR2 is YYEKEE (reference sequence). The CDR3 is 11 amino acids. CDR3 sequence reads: CASSRGNYQCF. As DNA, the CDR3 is TGTGCCAGCAGCAGGGGGAATTATCAGTGCTTC. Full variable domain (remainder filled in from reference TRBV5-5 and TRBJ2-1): DAGVTQSPTHLIKTRGQQVTLRCSPISGHKSVSWYQQVLGQGPQFIFQYYEKEERGRGNFPDRFSARQFPNYSSELNVNALLLGDSALYLCASSRGNYQCFGPGTRLTVL.

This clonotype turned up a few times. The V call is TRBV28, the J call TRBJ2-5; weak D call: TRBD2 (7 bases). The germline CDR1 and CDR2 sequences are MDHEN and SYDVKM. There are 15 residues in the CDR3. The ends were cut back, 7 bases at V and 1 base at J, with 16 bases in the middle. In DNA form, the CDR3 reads TGTGCCAGCACCGCCGTGGCGGGGGCCCAAGAGACCCAGTACTTC. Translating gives CASTAVAGAQETQYF.

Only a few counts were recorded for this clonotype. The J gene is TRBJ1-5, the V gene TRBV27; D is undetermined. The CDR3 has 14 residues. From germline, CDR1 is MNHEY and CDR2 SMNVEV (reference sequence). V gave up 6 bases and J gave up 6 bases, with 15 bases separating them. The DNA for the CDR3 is TGTGCCAGCAGCTTTCGCCACGTTGGTCAGCCCCAGCATTTT. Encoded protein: CASSFRHVGQPQHF.

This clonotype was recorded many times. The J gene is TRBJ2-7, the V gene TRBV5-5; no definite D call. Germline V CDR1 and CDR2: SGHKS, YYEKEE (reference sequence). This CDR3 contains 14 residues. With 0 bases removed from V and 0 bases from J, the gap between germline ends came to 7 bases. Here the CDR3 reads CASSLEHRSYEQYF. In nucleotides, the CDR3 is TGTGCCAGCAGCTTGGAGCACCGCTCCTACGAGCAGTACTTC.

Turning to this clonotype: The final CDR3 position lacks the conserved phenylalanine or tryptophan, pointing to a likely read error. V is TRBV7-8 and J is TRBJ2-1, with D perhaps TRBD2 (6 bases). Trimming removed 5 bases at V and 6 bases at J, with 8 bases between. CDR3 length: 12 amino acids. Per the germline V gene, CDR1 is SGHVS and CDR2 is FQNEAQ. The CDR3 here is CASSRGSNEQFY. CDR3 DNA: TGTGCCAGCAGCCGGGGGAGCAATGAGCAGTTCTAC.

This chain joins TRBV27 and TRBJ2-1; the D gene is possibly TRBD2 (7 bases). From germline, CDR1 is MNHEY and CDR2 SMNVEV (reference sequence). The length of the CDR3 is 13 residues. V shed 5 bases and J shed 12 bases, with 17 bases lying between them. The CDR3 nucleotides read TGTGCCAGCAGTCTTTATGGGGGAGGGGGGCAGTTCTTC. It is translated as CASSLYGGGGQFF.

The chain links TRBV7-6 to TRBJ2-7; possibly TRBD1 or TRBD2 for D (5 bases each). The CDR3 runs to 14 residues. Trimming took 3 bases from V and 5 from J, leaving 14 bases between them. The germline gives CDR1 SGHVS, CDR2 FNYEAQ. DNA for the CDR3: TGTGCCAGCAGCTTCAATTTGGGGGAACACGAGCAGTACTTC. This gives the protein CASSFNLGEHEQYF. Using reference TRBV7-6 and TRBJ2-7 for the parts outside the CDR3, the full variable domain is GAGVSQSPRYKVTKRGQDVALRCDPISGHVSLYWYRQALGQGPEFLTYFNYEAQQDKSGLPNDRFSAERPEGSISTLTIQRTEQRDSAMYRCASSFNLGEHEQYFGPGTRLTVT.

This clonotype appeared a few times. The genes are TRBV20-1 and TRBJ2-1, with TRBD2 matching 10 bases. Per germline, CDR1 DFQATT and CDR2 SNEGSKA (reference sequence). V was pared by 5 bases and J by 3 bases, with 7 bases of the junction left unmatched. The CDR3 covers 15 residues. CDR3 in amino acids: CSAPLTSGLYNEQFF. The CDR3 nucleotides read TGCAGTGCTCCACTGACTAGCGGGCTCTACAATGAGCAGTTCTTC.

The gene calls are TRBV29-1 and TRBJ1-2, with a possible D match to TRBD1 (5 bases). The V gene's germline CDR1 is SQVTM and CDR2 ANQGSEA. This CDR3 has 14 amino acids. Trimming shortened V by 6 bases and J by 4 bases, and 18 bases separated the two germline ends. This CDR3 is CSVVKTGISYGYTF. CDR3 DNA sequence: TGCAGCGTAGTCAAAACAGGAATTAGCTATGGCTACACCTTC.

The CDR3 DNA reads TGTGCCAGCAGCCCTTTGGACGGTCACAATGAGCAGTTCTTC. Its translation: CASSPLDGHNEQFF. This chain connects TRBV7-3 to TRBJ2-1; D unresolved. CDR1 and CDR2 from the germline V gene are SGHTA and FQGTGA. There are 14 residues in the CDR3. The V gene lost 5 bases and the J gene lost 5 bases, with 13 bases spanning the gap.

In DNA form, the CDR3 reads TGTGCCAGCACCGGGACTATCGGAACCGGGGAGCTGTTTTTT. Its protein product is CASTGTIGTGELFF. V is TRBV28 and J is TRBJ2-2; 7 positions match TRBD2. V gave up 7 bases and J gave up 5 bases; unmatched junction bases: 7. CDR3 length: 14 amino acids. Germline CDR1 MDHEN, CDR2 SYDVKM.

The CDR3 region has the DNA TGTGCCAGCAGCCGGGACCTCTGCCCCTACGAGCAGTACTTC. Translation gives CASSRDLCPYEQYF. The chain recombines TRBV27 with TRBJ2-7; the D call may be TRBD1 or TRBD2 (5 bases each). The CDR3 is made up of 14 amino acids. Germline-derived CDR1 and CDR2 are MNHEY and SMNVEV (reference sequence). The V and J ends lost 6 bases and 2 bases respectively, with 14 bases between them.

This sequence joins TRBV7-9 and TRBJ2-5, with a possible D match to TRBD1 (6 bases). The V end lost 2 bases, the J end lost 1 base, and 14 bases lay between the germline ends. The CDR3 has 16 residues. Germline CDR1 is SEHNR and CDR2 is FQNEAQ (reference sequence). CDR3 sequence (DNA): TGTGCCAGCAGCTTACCCCGGGACACACTCCAAGAGACCCAGTACTTC. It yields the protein CASSLPRDTLQETQYF.

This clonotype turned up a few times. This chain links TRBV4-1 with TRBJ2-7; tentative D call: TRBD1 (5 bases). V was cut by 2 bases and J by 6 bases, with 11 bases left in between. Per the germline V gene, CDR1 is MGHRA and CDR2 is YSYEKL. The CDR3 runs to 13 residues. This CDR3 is CASSQIGAVEQYF. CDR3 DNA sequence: TGCGCCAGCAGCCAAATAGGGGCCGTCGAGCAGTACTTC.

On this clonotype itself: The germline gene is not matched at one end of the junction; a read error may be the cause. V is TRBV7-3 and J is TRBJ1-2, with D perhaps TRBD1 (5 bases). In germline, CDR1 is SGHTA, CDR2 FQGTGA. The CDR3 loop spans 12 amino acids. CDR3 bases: TGTGCCAGCAGCTCAGGGAATTATGACTACACCTTC. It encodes CASSSGNYDYTF.

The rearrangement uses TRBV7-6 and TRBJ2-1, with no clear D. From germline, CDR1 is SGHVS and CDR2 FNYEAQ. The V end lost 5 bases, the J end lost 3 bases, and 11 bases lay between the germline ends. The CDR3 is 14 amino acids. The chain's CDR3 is CASSPHRNYNEQFF. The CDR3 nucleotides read TGTGCCAGCAGCCCCCACCGGAACTACAATGAGCAGTTCTTC. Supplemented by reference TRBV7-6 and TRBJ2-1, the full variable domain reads GAGVSQSPRYKVTKRGQDVALRCDPISGHVSLYWYRQALGQGPEFLTYFNYEAQQDKSGLPNDRFSAERPEGSISTLTIQRTEQRDSAMYRCASSPHRNYNEQFFGPGTRLTVL.

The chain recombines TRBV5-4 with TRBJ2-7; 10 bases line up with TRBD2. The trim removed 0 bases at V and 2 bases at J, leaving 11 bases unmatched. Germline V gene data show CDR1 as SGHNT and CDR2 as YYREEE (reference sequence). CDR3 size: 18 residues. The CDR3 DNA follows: TGTGCCAGCAGCTTGGGAGGTAGCGGGGGGTACAACACCTACGAGCAGTACTTC. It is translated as CASSLGGSGGYNTYEQYF.

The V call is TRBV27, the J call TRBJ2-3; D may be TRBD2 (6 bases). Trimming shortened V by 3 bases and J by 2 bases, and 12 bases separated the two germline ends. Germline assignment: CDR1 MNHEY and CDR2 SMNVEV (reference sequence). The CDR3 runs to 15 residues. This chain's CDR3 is CASSFGGRPTDTQYF. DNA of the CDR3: TGTGCCAGCAGTTTCGGGGGTAGACCCACAGATACGCAGTATTTT.

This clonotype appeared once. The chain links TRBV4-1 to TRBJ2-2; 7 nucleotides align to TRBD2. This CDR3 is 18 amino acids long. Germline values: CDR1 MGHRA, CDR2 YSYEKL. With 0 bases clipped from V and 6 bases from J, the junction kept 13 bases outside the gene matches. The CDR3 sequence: CASSQESSGYLAPGELFF. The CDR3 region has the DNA TGCGCCAGCAGCCAAGAGTCTAGCGGTTACCTAGCTCCCGGGGAGCTGTTTTTT.

CDR3 in DNA: TGTGCCAGCAGCTTAATCGTGCGGATCTCTAGCAATCAGCCCCAGCATTTT. The encoded protein is CASSLIVRISSNQPQHF. This sequence joins TRBV7-2 and TRBJ1-5; D uncertain. The V and J ends lost 2 bases and 0 bases respectively, with 14 bases between them. CDR3 length equals 17 residues. Germline V gene lookup returns CDR1 SGHTA and CDR2 FQGNSA.

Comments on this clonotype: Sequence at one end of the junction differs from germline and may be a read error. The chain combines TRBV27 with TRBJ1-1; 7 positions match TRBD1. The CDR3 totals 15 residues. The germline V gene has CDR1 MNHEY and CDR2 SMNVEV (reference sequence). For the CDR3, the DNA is TGTGCCAGAAGTTTGGATAGGGGGCAGAACACTGAAGCTTTCTTT. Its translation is CARSLDRGQNTEAFF.

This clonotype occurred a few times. CDR3 region: CAISEKQESSGANVLTF. The CDR3 DNA reads as TGTGCCATCAGTGAAAAACAGGAGTCCTCTGGGGCCAACGTCCTGACTTTC. The chain links TRBV10-3 to TRBJ2-6; D may be TRBD1 (5 bases). The CDR3 has 17 residues. The germline V gene has CDR1 ENHRY and CDR2 SYGVKD. Trimming left V 3 bases short and J 0 bases short, with 12 bases between.

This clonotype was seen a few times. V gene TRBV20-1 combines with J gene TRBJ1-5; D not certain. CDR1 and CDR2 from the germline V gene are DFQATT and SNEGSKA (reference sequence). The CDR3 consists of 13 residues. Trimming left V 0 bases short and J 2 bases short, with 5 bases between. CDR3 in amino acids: CSARDKGNQPQHF. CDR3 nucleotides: TGCAGTGCTAGAGATAAGGGCAATCAGCCCCAGCATTTT.

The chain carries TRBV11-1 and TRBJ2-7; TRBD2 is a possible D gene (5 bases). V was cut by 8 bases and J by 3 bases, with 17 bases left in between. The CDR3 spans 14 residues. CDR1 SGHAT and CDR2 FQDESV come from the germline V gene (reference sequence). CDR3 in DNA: TGTGCCAGCGCAGAGGGATATGGGATCTACGAGCAGTACTTC. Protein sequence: CASAEGYGIYEQYF.

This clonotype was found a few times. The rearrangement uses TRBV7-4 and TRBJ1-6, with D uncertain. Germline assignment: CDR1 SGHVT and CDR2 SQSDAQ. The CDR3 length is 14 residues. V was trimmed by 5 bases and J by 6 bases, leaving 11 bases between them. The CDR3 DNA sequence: TGTGCCAGCAGCCCCTCTGGGCTTAATTCACCCCTCCACTTT. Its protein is CASSPSGLNSPLHF.

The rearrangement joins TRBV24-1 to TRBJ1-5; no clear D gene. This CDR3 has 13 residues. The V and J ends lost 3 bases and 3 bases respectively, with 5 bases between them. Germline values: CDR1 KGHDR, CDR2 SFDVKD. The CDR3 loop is CATSDIDNQPQHF. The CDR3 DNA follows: TGTGCCACCAGTGATATTGACAATCAGCCCCAGCATTTT.

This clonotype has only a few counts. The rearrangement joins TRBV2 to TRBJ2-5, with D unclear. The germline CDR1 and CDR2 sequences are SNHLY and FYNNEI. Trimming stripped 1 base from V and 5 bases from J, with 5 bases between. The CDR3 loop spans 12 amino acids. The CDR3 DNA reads TGTGCCAGCAGTGAAGTTTGGGAGACCCAGTACTTC. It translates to CASSEVWETQYF.

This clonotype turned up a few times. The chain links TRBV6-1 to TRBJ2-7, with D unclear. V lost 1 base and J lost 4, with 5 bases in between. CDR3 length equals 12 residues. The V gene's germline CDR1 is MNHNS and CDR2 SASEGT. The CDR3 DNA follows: TGTGCCAGCAGTGAAGTGGTATACGAGCAGTACTTC. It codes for CASSEVVYEQYF.

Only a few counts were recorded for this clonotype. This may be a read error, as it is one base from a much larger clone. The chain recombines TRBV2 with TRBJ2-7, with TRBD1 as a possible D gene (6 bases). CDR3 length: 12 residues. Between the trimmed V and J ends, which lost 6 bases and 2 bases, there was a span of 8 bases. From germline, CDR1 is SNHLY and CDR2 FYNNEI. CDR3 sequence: CASRDSPYEQYF. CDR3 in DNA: TGTGCCAGCAGGGACAGCCCCTACGAGCAGTACTTC.

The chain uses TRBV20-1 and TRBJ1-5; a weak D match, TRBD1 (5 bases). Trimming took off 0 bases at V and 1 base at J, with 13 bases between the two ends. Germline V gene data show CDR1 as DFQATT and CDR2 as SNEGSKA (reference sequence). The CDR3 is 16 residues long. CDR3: CSARDFRDVSNQPQHF. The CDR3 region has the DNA TGCAGTGCTAGAGATTTCCGGGACGTCAGCAATCAGCCCCAGCATTTT.

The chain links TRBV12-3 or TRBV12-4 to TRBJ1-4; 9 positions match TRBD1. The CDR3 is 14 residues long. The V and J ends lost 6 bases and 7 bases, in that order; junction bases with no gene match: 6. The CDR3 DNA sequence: TGTGCCAGCAGCTTCGGACAGGGGAGTGAAAAACTGTTTTTT. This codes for CASSFGQGSEKLFF.

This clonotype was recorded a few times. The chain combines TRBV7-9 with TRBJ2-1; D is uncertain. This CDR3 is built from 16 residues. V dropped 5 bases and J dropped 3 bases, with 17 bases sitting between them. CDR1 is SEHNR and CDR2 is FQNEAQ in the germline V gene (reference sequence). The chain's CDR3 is CASSAGRLTNYNEQFF. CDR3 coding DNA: TGTGCCAGCAGCGCAGGCCGCCTAACTAACTACAATGAGCAGTTCTTC.